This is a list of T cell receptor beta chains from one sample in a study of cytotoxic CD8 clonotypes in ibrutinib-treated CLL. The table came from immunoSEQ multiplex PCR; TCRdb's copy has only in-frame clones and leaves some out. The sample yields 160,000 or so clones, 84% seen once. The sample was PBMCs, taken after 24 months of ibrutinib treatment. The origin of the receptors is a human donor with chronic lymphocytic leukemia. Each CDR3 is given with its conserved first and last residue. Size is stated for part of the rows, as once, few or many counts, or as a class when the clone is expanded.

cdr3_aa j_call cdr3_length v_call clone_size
CASSTGPLSGNTIYF TRBJ1-3 15 TRBV7-2 once
CASSLTVETQYF TRBJ2-5 12 TRBV7-2 .
CASSLEGPGSYTGELFF TRBJ2-2 17 TRBV5-1 .
CASSRGPGTGADF TRBJ2-3 13 TRBV9 .
CAWNWDSSGNTIYF TRBJ1-3 14 TRBV30 .
CASSLRQGNHNEQFF TRBJ2-1 15 TRBV6-5 .
CASSPRDLTSRARDTQYF TRBJ2-3 18 TRBV5-1 .
CASSLGGASNQPQHF TRBJ1-5 15 TRBV7-2 .
CASVPGGGTYGYTF TRBJ1-2 14 TRBV18 .
CASSYDSSSYNEQFF TRBJ2-1 15 TRBV27 .
CASSPGTSGGLEGEQFF TRBJ2-1 17 TRBV5-1 .
CASSPGGQLSNQPQHF TRBJ1-5 16 TRBV18 many
CASSPRTDIEAFF TRBJ1-1 13 TRBV18 .
CASSGTSGSFGGELFF TRBJ2-2 16 TRBV7-3 once
CASRPRESYNEQFF TRBJ2-1 14 TRBV27 .
CASSPQLGGTVYEQYF TRBJ2-7 16 TRBV4-1 .
CASQTAGGYGYTF TRBJ1-2 13 TRBV27 few
CASSGRPSNQPQHF TRBJ1-5 14 TRBV6-5 .
CASSPLDGTGGSYEQYF TRBJ2-7 17 TRBV7-9 .
CASTPTGTSGYEQYF TRBJ2-7 15 TRBV7-2 .
CASSPGQRYYGYTF TRBJ1-2 14 TRBV18 few
CASSLWGHEQYF TRBJ2-7 12 TRBV5-1 .
CASSVRGAGSDGYTF TRBJ1-2 15 TRBV9 .
CASSPEAGFKNEKLFF TRBJ1-4 16 TRBV7-9 .
CASVPYGQGENTEAFF TRBJ1-1 16 TRBV27 medium-sized
CATYRGNYGYTF TRBJ1-2 12 TRBV28 .
CASSQVGAEGTDTQYF TRBJ2-3 16 TRBV4-2 few
CATSRDGRDRDRQETQYF TRBJ2-5 18 TRBV15 .
CASSLTGDYGYTF TRBJ1-2 13 TRBV7-9 once
CASSLAFGHEEAFF TRBJ1-1 14 TRBV7-9 once
CASSVDGRASGGEAFF TRBJ1-1 16 TRBV9 .
CASSVGQGPPESGRYEQYF TRBJ2-7 19 TRBV9 .
CASSQVGQGGFTGELFF TRBJ2-2 17 TRBV4-3 .
CAIPKTRGFDNEQFF TRBJ2-1 15 TRBV2 .
CASSQGQVYTF TRBJ1-2 11 TRBV14 .
CASSASTEAFF TRBJ1-1 11 TRBV5-1 .
CASSPGQGAGDEKLFF TRBJ1-4 16 TRBV5-1 .
CASSLVAGGQAGTQYF TRBJ2-5 16 TRBV7-6 .
CASSYSRTGGFEQYF TRBJ2-7 15 TRBV6-5 .
CASSVGVNSPLHF TRBJ1-6 13 TRBV9 few
CASSLTGIGNQPQHF TRBJ1-5 15 TRBV18 .
CASSPRDRGVNEQFF TRBJ2-1 15 TRBV11-2 .
CATGLLSSGANVLTF TRBJ2-6 15 TRBV28 .
CASSRTGGSFNQPQHF TRBJ1-5 16 TRBV27 .
CASSTGGRSYGYTF TRBJ1-2 14 TRBV28 .
CASSLVPMNTEAFF TRBJ1-1 14 TRBV7-3 .
CASSFYRKTYTEAFF TRBJ1-1 15 TRBV5-8 .
CASSYLRTNAYEQYF TRBJ2-7 15 TRBV18 .
CASSLGGLSTNTEAFF TRBJ1-1 16 TRBV11-2 .
CASSVSPSADTQYF TRBJ2-3 14 TRBV5-6 few
CASRGDRVGVYGYTF TRBJ1-2 15 TRBV6-6 few
CASSLMSIGIRNTEAFF TRBJ1-1 17 TRBV5-1 .
CASSAAGQMNTEAFF TRBJ1-1 15 TRBV7-9 .
CASRYIAGAPNYGYTF TRBJ1-2 16 TRBV6-5 .
CASSEASGKETQYF TRBJ2-5 14 TRBV2 .
CASSVLGTLNEQFF TRBJ2-1 14 TRBV9 .
CASSLEHTTNEKLFF TRBJ1-4 15 TRBV7-8 .